The source of this T cell receptor beta chain is a study of response to subunit inactivated influenza vaccine. Study-wide results and caveats: That few new T cells are recruited by each seasonal influenza vaccination was the authors' suggestion.

This clonotype showed up just a few times. Antigen unknown. TCRdb re-called the RT-PCR reads through MiXCR, storing one row per CDR3 protein. The sample lists approximately 700,000 distinct CDR3 sequences; roughly 14% were seen once. Specimen: PBMCs from blood, collected less than 13 days after vaccination. This TCR was recovered from a man aged 50 to 59 who received an inactivated influenza vaccine.

The CDR3 reads CASSWDRGTSYEQYF. CDR3 sequence (DNA): TGTGCCAGCAGCTGGGACAGGGGAACCTCCTACGAGCAGTACTTC. The V call is TRBV7-6, the J call TRBJ2-7, with 10 bases fitting TRBD1. Germline V lookup: CDR1 SGHVS, CDR2 FNYEAQ. V shed 4 bases and J 0 bases; nucleotides not matched to a gene: 3. The CDR3 covers 15 residues.